This TCR beta chain was profiled in a study of long-term antiretroviral therapy in people with HIV. Overall study: Specimens dating back about a decade before the 2015 immediate-ART recommendation are the oldest included. Findings and caveats of the study: Once patients were on ART, diversity went higher but still fell short of transplant donor controls.

Survey-level immunoSEQ v3.0 assays were run. The data were produced by immunoSEQ multiplex PCR, yet TCRdb's version contains in-frame clones alone and is incomplete. The repertoire includes about 34,000 clones, approximately 81% of them detected once, and about 4.8% sits in the top ten. The CDR3 contains 18 residues. Per germline, CDR1 MDHEN and CDR2 SYDVKM. With V trimmed by 6 bases and J by 4 bases, 15 bases remained unmatched. As concerns this clone: Its antigen is undetermined.

The material sequenced was unsorted PBMCs, taken approximately 2.9 years before starting antiretroviral therapy. This clonotype was obtained from a woman aged 30 to 39 with HIV. The J gene is TRBJ1-6, the V gene TRBV28; 7 bases fit TRBD1. CDR3 loop: CASSPIHRGTVYNSPLHF. In DNA, the CDR3 is TGTGCCAGCAGCCCAATCCACCGCGGGACAGTGTATAATTCACCCCTCCACTTT.